The sequence of this TCR beta chain was determined in a study of CD8 T cells in ankylosing spondylitis. Germline V gives CDR1 LGHNA, CDR2 YSLEER. Trimming took off 0 bases at V and 5 bases at J, with 10 bases between the two ends. The CDR3 loop spans 15 amino acids. Points from the study as a whole: Seemingly characteristic of ankylosing spondylitis blood was a TCR beta motif consisting of fewer than 10 highly homologous variants. With a CD8+ phenotype, disease-linked clones were relatively rare in peripheral blood. As reported, disease-linked clones showed significant enrichment in matched ankylosing spondylitis synovial fluid.

To note about this clonotype: Its antigen is not known.

Libraries of TCR beta came from quantitative 5'-RACE with molecular barcodes. Each CDR3 protein is one row after TCRdb ran MiXCR on the 5' RACE reads. Found here are about 220,000 distinct CDR3 sequences, 15% to 20% of them singletons; the top ten hold approximately 40%. The origin of this receptor is a male donor with ankylosing spondylitis. Sequences were obtained from blood, either unsorted or a sorted T cell fraction (not recorded which). The genes are TRBV4-3 and TRBJ1-4; tentatively, D is TRBD1 (5 bases). CDR3 bases: TGCGCCAGCAGCCAAGATAGACAGACCAATGAAAAACTGTTTTTT. Translation: CASSQDRQTNEKLFF.